One sample yielded the 32 T cell receptor beta chains listed below, sequenced in a study of lung T cells in sarcoidosis with Löfgren's syndrome. TCRdb processed the reads anew with MiXCR; each CDR3 protein has one entry. Among some 65,000 distinct CDR3 sequences, about 20% were seen once, and the ten largest hold about 2.5%. Sequencing used CD4+ T cells from PBMCs. The source is a human donor with sarcoidosis (Löfgren's syndrome or another form), or a control subject (not recorded which).

The chain couples TRBV18 to TRBJ1-1; D is possibly TRBD1 (5 bases). CDR1 and CDR2 (germline): KGHSH, LQKENI. The V gene lost 8 bases and the J gene lost 3 bases, with 13 bases spanning the gap. The CDR3 has 13 residues. CDR3 DNA: TGTGCCAGCGGGGGAGTTTTGGACACTGAAGCTTTCTTT. It is translated as CASGGVLDTEAFF. Complete variable domain (other parts from reference TRBV18 and TRBJ1-1): NAGVMQNPRHLVRRRGQEARLRCSPMKGHSHVYWYRQLPEEGLKFMVYLQKENIIDESGMPKERFSAEFPKEGPSILRIQQVVRGDSAAYFCASGGVLDTEAFFGQGTRLTVV.

The table lists this clonotype with many counts. The chain joins TRBV28 to TRBJ1-3; D is uncertain. The CDR3 has 12 amino acids. Deletions cut 7 bases from V and 4 bases from J, with 8 bases between. The V gene's germline CDR1 is MDHEN and CDR2 SYDVKM. The CDR3 loop reads CASTGFGNTIYF. Here the CDR3 DNA reads TGTGCCAGCACGGGGTTCGGAAACACCATATATTTT.

Of note for this clonotype: The junction and the germline gene differ at one end; a read error may be behind it. The chain has TRBV28 and TRBJ2-3; 10 nucleotides match TRBD2. Germline V lookup: CDR1 MDHEN, CDR2 SYDVKM. This CDR3 spans 17 amino acids. CDR3 coding DNA: TGTGCTAGCAGTACCCTAAGCGGGAGGGCTAGCACAGATACGCAGTGTTTT. It is translated as CASSTLSGRASTDTQCF. The full variable domain, with the rest looked up from reference TRBV28 and TRBJ2-3, is DVKVTQSSRYLVKRTGEKVFLECVQDMDHENMFWYRQDPGLGLRLIYFSYDVKMKEKGDIPEGYSVSREKKERFSLILESASTNQTSMYLCASSTLSGRASTDTQCFGPGTRLTVL.

This clonotype has ten or more counts. The gene calls are TRBV6-1 and TRBJ1-4; a possible D gene is TRBD1 (5 bases). The CDR3 is 11 residues long. Deletions cut 8 bases from V and 7 bases from J, with 8 bases between. CDR1 MNHNS and CDR2 SASEGT come from the germline V gene. DNA of the CDR3: TGTGCCAGCGGCAGGGCTGAAAAACTGTTTTTT. Translating gives CASGRAEKLFF.

CDR3 coding DNA: TGTGCCAGTAGTATATGGGACGGTGGCTACAATGAGCAGTTCTTC. Translating gives CASSIWDGGYNEQFF. The rearrangement uses TRBV19 and TRBJ2-1; D is perhaps TRBD1 or TRBD2 (5 bases each). The CDR3 runs to 15 residues. Germline CDR1 and CDR2: LNHDA and SQIVND (reference sequence). The V gene lost 2 bases and the J gene lost 3 bases, with 11 bases spanning the gap. The entire variable domain, with the rest obtained from reference TRBV19 and TRBJ2-1, is as follows: DGGITQSPKYLFRKEGQNVTLSCEQNLNHDAMYWYRQDPGQGLRLIYYSQIVNDFQKGDIAEGYSVSREKKESFPLTVTSAQKNPTAFYLCASSIWDGGYNEQFFGPGTRLTVL.

This clonotype was seen ten or more times. The chain carries TRBV27 and TRBJ2-2, with 10 positions matching TRBD2. Per germline, CDR1 MNHEY and CDR2 SMNVEV (reference sequence). This CDR3 comprises 13 residues. After removal of 4 bases from V and 15 bases from J, the junction contained 8 bases not matched to a gene. For the CDR3, the DNA is TGTGCCAGCAGTTCCCTGTCTAGCGGGAGTGTGTTTTTT. Translation gives CASSSLSSGSVFF.

The chain combines TRBV3-1 with TRBJ2-7, with 9 bases identical to TRBD1. The CDR3 runs 13 residues. V lost 4 bases to trimming and J lost 6 bases; unmatched junction nucleotides: 4. The germline CDR1 and CDR2 sequences are LGHDT and YNNKEL (reference sequence). The CDR3 region is CASSRGQGFEQYV. The CDR3 DNA follows: TGTGCCAGCAGCCGAGGACAGGGGTTCGAGCAGTACGTC.

The chain has TRBV12-3 or TRBV12-4 and TRBJ1-2; no clear D gene. V dropped 10 bases and J dropped 1 base, with 10 bases sitting between them. The CDR3 sequence is 12 residues long. The CDR3 loop is CANSTDNYGYTF. The DNA of the CDR3 is TGTGCCAACTCCACCGATAACTATGGCTACACCTTC.

Of note for this clonotype: A read error may produce the germline difference seen at one junction end. DNA of the CDR3: TGTGCCAGCAGCTCCCCGACGTTCTCCTCTTGGGCCAACGTCCTGACTTTC. It translates to CASSSPTFSSWANVLTF. The gene calls are TRBV5-4 and TRBJ2-6; no definite D call. Germline V gene lookup returns CDR1 SGHNT and CDR2 YYREEE (reference sequence). CDR3 length: 17 amino acids. Full variable domain (missing parts from reference TRBV5-4 and TRBJ2-6): ETGVTQSPTHLIKTRGQQVTLRCSSQSGHNTVSWYQQALGQGPQFIFQYYREEENGRGNFPPRFSGLQFPNYSSELNVNALELDDSALYLCASSSPTFSSWANVLTFGAGSRLTVL.

The chain is built from TRBV10-2 and TRBJ2-4; maybe TRBD2 (7 bases). Germline lookup yields CDR1 WSHSY and CDR2 SAAADI. Trimming left V 0 bases short and J 8 bases short, with 17 bases between. CDR3 length: 16 residues. The CDR3 region has the DNA TGCGCCAGCAGTGAGTCCTTCCGGGGGGCTTTCCACATTCAGTACTTC. As protein: CASSESFRGAFHIQYF.

The rearrangement joins TRBV20-1 to TRBJ1-5; D uncertain. Trimming pared 0 bases from V and 6 bases from J, leaving 12 bases between. This CDR3 is 14 amino acids long. Germline CDR1 reads DFQATT; CDR2 reads SNEGSKA (reference sequence). CDR3 region: CSARDRSSCQPQHF. The DNA of the CDR3 is TGCAGTGCTAGAGATCGTAGTTCGTGTCAGCCCCAGCATTTT.

This sequence joins TRBV3-1 and TRBJ2-7; 9 positions match TRBD1. The V gene's germline CDR1 is LGHDT and CDR2 YNNKEL (reference sequence). The V and J ends lost 1 base and 5 bases, in that order; junction bases with no gene match: 9. CDR3 length: 16 amino acids. CDR3: CASSQVLRDRAHEQYF. CDR3 DNA sequence: TGTGCCAGCAGCCAAGTTCTCCGGGACAGGGCGCACGAGCAGTACTTC.

In this sample, this clonotype turned up many times. The chain couples TRBV6-2 or TRBV6-3 to TRBJ2-1; 8 nucleotides line up with TRBD1. Germline-derived CDR1 and CDR2 are MNHEY and SVGEGT. Trimming cost V 6 bases and J 3 bases; bases outside gene matches: 4. This CDR3 region has 14 residues. CDR3 loop: CASSRTGNYNEQFF. CDR3 sequence (DNA): TGTGCCAGCAGCCGGACAGGGAACTACAATGAGCAGTTCTTC.

The chain joins TRBV14 to TRBJ1-6, with D tentatively TRBD1 (5 bases). In germline, CDR1 is SGHDN, CDR2 FVKESK. The CDR3 contains 13 residues. Trimming left V 7 bases short and J 7 bases short, with 11 bases between. Here the CDR3 reads CASTGQINSPLHF. CDR3 DNA: TGTGCCAGCACCGGACAAATAAATTCACCCCTCCACTTT. Full variable domain (rest looked up from reference TRBV14 and TRBJ1-6): EAGVTQFPSHSVIEKGQTVTLRCDPISGHDNLYWYRRVMGKEIKFLLHFVKESKQDESGMPNNRFLAERTGGTYSTLKVQPAELEDSGVYFCASTGQINSPLHFGNGTRLTVT.

Many counts were recorded for this clonotype. The V and J genes are TRBV7-7 and TRBJ2-3; 7 nucleotides line up with TRBD2. Germline CDR1 reads SSHAT; CDR2 reads FNYEAQ (reference sequence). This CDR3 has 16 amino acids. V lost 1 base, J lost 0 bases, and 4 bases stayed unmatched. This chain's CDR3 is CASSLGPAGSTDTQYF. The CDR3 region has the DNA TGTGCCAGCAGCTTAGGCCCAGCGGGGAGCACAGATACGCAGTATTTT.

This clonotype was counted at least ten times. The chain's CDR3 is CASSLASGGGYGYTF. DNA of the CDR3: TGTGCCAGCAGCTTGGCCTCCGGGGGAGGCTATGGCTACACCTTC. This sequence joins TRBV5-4 and TRBJ1-2, with a weak D call TRBD1 (5 bases). CDR1 is SGHNT, CDR2 YYREEE, per germline (reference sequence). Trimming pared 0 bases from V and 4 bases from J, leaving 13 bases between. The CDR3 consists of 15 residues.

CDR3 in amino acids: CASGLPEGQTKETQYF. CDR3 coding DNA: TGTGCCAGCGGCCTCCCCGAGGGACAGACTAAAGAGACCCAGTACTTC. This rearrangement joins TRBV3-1 to TRBJ2-5, with 7 bases fitting TRBD1. Germline CDR1 LGHDT, CDR2 YNNKEL (reference sequence). V lost 8 bases and J lost 3; bases outside the gene matches: 15. This CDR3 is 16 amino acids long.

Ten or more counts support this clonotype. The V gene is TRBV28, the J gene TRBJ1-1; 8 bases map to TRBD1. This CDR3 contains 13 residues. In germline, CDR1 is MDHEN, CDR2 SYDVKM. V gave up 5 bases and J gave up 4 bases; unmatched junction bases: 3. Written as DNA, the CDR3 is TGTGCCAGCAGTACCACAGGGGGCACTGAAGCTTTCTTT. It translates to CASSTTGGTEAFF.

This clonotype showed up just a few times. The V call is TRBV5-1, the J call TRBJ2-5; a weak D match, TRBD2 (6 bases). The V gene's germline CDR1 is SGHRS and CDR2 YFSETQ. The CDR3 runs to 14 residues. Trimming took 3 bases from V and 5 from J, leaving 14 bases between them. As DNA, the CDR3 is TGCGCCAGCAGCTCGGGACGGGGGTTGGAGACCCAGTACTTC. It is translated as CASSSGRGLETQYF.

In this sample, this clonotype turned up a few times. The rearrangement uses TRBV11-2 and TRBJ2-7; 7 bases map to TRBD1. The CDR3 contains 16 residues. Germline V gene sequence: CDR1 SGHAT, CDR2 FQNNGV. The V segment lost 1 base and the J segment 2 bases; nucleotides outside the gene matches: 8. CDR3 nucleotide sequence: TGTGCCAGCAGCTTAGCTCCGGTGGGACAGACCTACGAGCAGTACTTC. Residues: CASSLAPVGQTYEQYF.

This clonotype has ten or more counts. The rearrangement links TRBV20-1 to TRBJ2-3; 9 bases match TRBD2. From germline, CDR1 is DFQATT and CDR2 SNEGSKA (reference sequence). This CDR3 has 14 residues. The ends lost 2 bases at V and 8 bases at J; junction bases unmatched: 8. The CDR3 region has the DNA TGCAGTGCTAGATCGCGGGGGGGCCTCGGTACGCAGTATTTT. The encoded protein is CSARSRGGLGTQYF.

This rearrangement joins TRBV2 to TRBJ2-2, with a possible D match to TRBD1 (5 bases). CDR3 size: 14 residues. With 6 bases removed from V and 3 bases from J, the gap between germline ends came to 11 bases. CDR1 and CDR2 from the germline V gene are SNHLY and FYNNEI. In DNA, the CDR3 is TGTGCCAGCAGCCCGGACACGTACACCGGGGAGCTGTTTTTT. It codes for CASSPDTYTGELFF.

Of note for this clonotype: Since a much larger clone is just one base distant, this may be a read error. The chain is built from TRBV7-9 and TRBJ1-1; D ambiguous. V lost 2 bases and J 6 bases, leaving 13 bases between the germline ends. The CDR3 is 14 amino acids. CDR1 is SEHNR, CDR2 FQNEAQ, per germline (reference sequence). For the CDR3, the DNA is TGTGCCAGCAGCTTAATTGGGCTCACCTCTGAAGCTTTCTTT. Its translation is CASSLIGLTSEAFF.

This clonotype was seen at least ten times. V and J are TRBV6-1 and TRBJ1-2; D remains ambiguous. Trimming took off 6 bases at V and 0 bases at J, with 8 bases between the two ends. Germline CDR1 is MNHNS and CDR2 is SASEGT. The CDR3 loop spans 13 amino acids. The CDR3 coding sequence is TGTGCCAGCAGGCGGGAGGCTAACTATGGCTACACCTTC. Its translation is CASRREANYGYTF.

This clonotype occurred many times. The V and J genes are TRBV7-9 and TRBJ2-3; a weak D match, TRBD1 (6 bases). CDR3 size: 16 residues. CDR1 SEHNR and CDR2 FQNEAQ come from the germline V gene (reference sequence). V lost 4 bases, J lost 4 bases, and 18 bases lay in between. The CDR3 loop reads CASSSRQAQGADTQYF. DNA of the CDR3: TGTGCCAGCAGCTCTAGACAGGCTCAGGGTGCAGATACGCAGTATTTT.

This clonotype came up many times. The gene calls are TRBV5-4 and TRBJ2-7, with 8 positions matching TRBD2. The V gene's germline CDR1 is SGHNT and CDR2 YYREEE (reference sequence). The CDR3 covers 15 residues. V gave up 3 bases and J gave up 7 bases; unmatched junction bases: 12. CDR3 coding DNA: TGTGCCAGCAGCTCCCAGGAGCGGGAGACACGTGAGCAGTACTTC. Translating gives CASSSQERETREQYF.

This clonotype was seen at least ten times. This chain uses TRBV6-1 with TRBJ1-2; possibly TRBD1 for D (6 bases). The CDR3 runs to 13 residues. The V end lost 7 bases, the J end lost 12 bases, and 21 bases lay between the germline ends. CDR1 and CDR2 from the germline V gene are MNHNS and SASEGT. The DNA of the CDR3 is TGTGCCAGCACCAACCCCCAGGGGAGGACGAACACCTTC. Translating it yields CASTNPQGRTNTF.

This clonotype was observed many times. The rearrangement links TRBV12-3 or TRBV12-4 to TRBJ2-1; 9 bases match TRBD2. The trim removed 2 bases at V and 5 bases at J, leaving 13 bases unmatched. This CDR3 is 18 amino acids long. The DNA of the CDR3 is TGTGCCAGCAGTTTAAGGGTCGGCGGGGGGGCCCTTAACAATGAGCAGTTCTTC. It translates to CASSLRVGGGALNNEQFF.

The rearrangement joins TRBV3-1 to TRBJ1-1, with 7 bases fitting TRBD1. The CDR3 sequence is 14 residues long. V trimming: 2 bases; J trimming: 1 base; junction bases outside the gene matches: 1. Germline CDR1 reads LGHDT; CDR2 reads YNNKEL (reference sequence). As DNA, the CDR3 is TGTGCCAGCAGCCAACAGGGGGGGAACACTGAAGCTTTCTTT. Protein: CASSQQGGNTEAFF.

This clonotype was seen repeatedly, ten times or more. This chain links TRBV27 with TRBJ2-3; D gene uncertain. CDR1 is MNHEY, CDR2 SMNVEV, per germline (reference sequence). This CDR3 spans 16 amino acids. The ends were cut back, 6 bases at V and 0 bases at J, with 16 bases in the middle. CDR3 sequence: CASRSGVFTSTDTQYF. In DNA, the CDR3 is TGTGCCAGCAGGTCGGGCGTATTCACTAGCACAGATACGCAGTATTTT.

This clonotype was detected only a few times. The chain uses TRBV29-1 and TRBJ2-7; unclear D gene. Germline V lookup: CDR1 SQVTM, CDR2 ANQGSEA. Trimming stripped 2 bases from V and 3 bases from J, with 11 bases between. CDR3 length equals 13 residues. DNA for the CDR3: TGCAGCGTTGAATTAAACAGAGACTACGAGCAGTACTTC. Protein: CSVELNRDYEQYF.

This clonotype was detected ten times or more. The V call is TRBV6-1, the J call TRBJ2-2; D remains unclear. Germline lookup yields CDR1 MNHNS and CDR2 SASEGT. Between the trimmed V and J ends, which lost 3 bases and 1 base, there was a span of 9 bases. The CDR3 contains 15 residues. The CDR3 spells CASSEWGLNTGELFF. CDR3 nucleotides: TGTGCCAGCAGTGAGTGGGGTCTGAACACCGGGGAGCTGTTTTTT.